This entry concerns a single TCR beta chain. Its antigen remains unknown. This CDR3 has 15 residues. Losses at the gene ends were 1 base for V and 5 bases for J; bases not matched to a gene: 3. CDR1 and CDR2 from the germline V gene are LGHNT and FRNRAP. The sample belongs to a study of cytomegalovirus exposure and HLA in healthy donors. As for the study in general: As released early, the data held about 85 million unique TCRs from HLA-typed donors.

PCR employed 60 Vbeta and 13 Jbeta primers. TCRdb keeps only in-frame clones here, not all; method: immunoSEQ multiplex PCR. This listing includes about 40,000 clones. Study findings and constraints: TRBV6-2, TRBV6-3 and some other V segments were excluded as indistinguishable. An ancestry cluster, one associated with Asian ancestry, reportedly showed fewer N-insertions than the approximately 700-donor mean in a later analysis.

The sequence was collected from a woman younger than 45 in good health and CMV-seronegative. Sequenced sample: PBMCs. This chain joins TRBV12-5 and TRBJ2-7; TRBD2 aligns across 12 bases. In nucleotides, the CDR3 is TGTGCTAGTGGTTTGGGACTAGCGGGAGTGGACGAGCAGTACTTC. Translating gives CASGLGLAGVDEQYF. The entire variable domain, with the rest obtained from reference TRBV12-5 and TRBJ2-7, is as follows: DARVTQTPRHKVTEMGQEVTMRCQPILGHNTVFWYRQTMMQGLELLAYFRNRAPLDDSGMPKDRFSAEMPDATLATLKIQPSEPRDSAVYFCASGLGLAGVDEQYFGPGTRLTVT.